The entry below gives a single TCR beta chain sequence along with its context. All sequencing subjects had displayed CD8+CD57+ cell expansion on flow cytometry. The source of the sample is a study of CD8+CD57+ T cells in acquired aplastic anemia. Between the trimmed V and J ends, which lost 5 bases and 0 bases, there was a span of 5 bases. The germline V gene has CDR1 SGHTA and CDR2 FQGNSA. The CDR3 is 14 residues long. Template material for TCR beta VDJ and CDR3 profiling consisted of genomic DNA. TCRdb reanalysed the reads using MiXCR and keeps one entry per CDR3 protein. In the table there are 200,000 or so distinct CDR3 sequences, less than 60% of which are singletons.

This chain uses TRBV7-2 with TRBJ2-6; no firm D call. This TCR was sampled from a human donor with aplastic anemia. Sequencing was done on a sample of sorted CD4+, CD8+, or CD8+CD57+ T cells (not recorded which) from PBMCs. CDR3 nucleotide sequence: TGTGCCAGCAGCACGAACTCTGGGGCCAACGTCCTGACTTTC. Amino acid sequence: CASSTNSGANVLTF.